The sequence of this TCR beta chain was determined in a study of cytomegalovirus exposure and HLA in healthy donors (dated by TCRdb to the late 2010s). As for the study more broadly: According to an earlier analysis of a few hundred of the donors, roughly 180 million T cells yielded 95 million to 140 million unique TCR beta sequences and more than 250 Gb of sequence data. The number of typed donors differed by locus: about 620-640 for A, B, C, DRB1 and DQB1; about 520 for DQA1; approximately 600 for DPA1; and around 450 for DPB1. The genetic ancestry cluster associated with self-reported Caucasian donors included 81% of the 398 genotyped donors. The study used immunosequencing to profile the T cell repertoires of several hundred subjects and linked those repertoires to cytomegalovirus serostatus. Roughly 5 DR-DQ haplotypes were handled as single units for association and clustering because linkage in the cohort was strong. The study was designed to test whether signatures of past pathogen exposure could be identified by cataloging public T cell receptors. In the later analysis, no new phenotypic data were used to find candidate immune exposures; instead, reliance was placed on TCR beta sequences and their occurrence across donors. In an earlier analysis of about 590 of the donors, high-throughput TCR beta sequencing was used to judge whether each TCR beta V gene segment behaved as functional or pseudogenic. Every repertoire in the discovery cohort had been generated on one and the same sequencing platform. Donor age, sex, ethnicity and CMV serostatus were collected together with the repertoire data. A later analysis re-analyzed previously published TCR beta repertoires from 666 donors and added high-resolution HLA genotyping to study TCR occurrence patterns. An early release covering some 640 HLA-typed donors comprised around 300 gigabases of sequencing data and around 86 million unique TCR sequences. HLA typing covered class I and class II loci at four-digit resolution. Besides the first cohort of some 670 subjects, a separate validation cohort made up of roughly 120 different subjects was used. To predict cytomegalovirus infection status, the study combined high-throughput TCR immunosequencing, statistical association of individual TCRs with disease status, and machine learning. In a later genetic analysis, genome-wide SNP genotypes for about 65% of the 666 donors were used, and that subset was treated as a discovery cohort. Among 398 genotyped donors of the cohort, an average of around 250,000 unique TCR beta nucleotide sequences was sequenced per donor, of which 15% to 20% were non-productive.

Regarding this clone: No cognate antigen has been identified for it. Base qualities are not recorded, but no much larger clone differs from it by a single base.

Overall study results and their limits: In a later analysis, several top co-occurrence clusters were reported to appear linked to parvovirus B19, influenza, CMV and Epstein-Barr virus. According to a later analysis, TCR association rates differed among HLA loci, with DRB1 alleles showing the most associated TCRs and HLA-C alleles showing the fewest. Most TCR sequences were seen in very few donors, while some public TCRs were found in many individuals. In a later analysis, some 18,000 TCR beta sequences were associated with specific HLA alleles at a false discovery rate of 0.05. A later analysis found that most CMV-associated TCR beta chains appeared HLA-restricted, with HLA associations seemingly driven largely by CMV exposure. A further reported finding was that TCR beta sequences accurately predicted the HLA-A and HLA-B alleles for most subjects in the first cohort. Strong co-occurrence of HLA alleles, especially DR and DQ, made assigning TCR associations to individual alleles difficult. An earlier analysis of approximately 500 of the donors showed that most TCR beta V segments appeared in productive rearrangements either about 90% or about 30% of the time, which broadly matched IMGT annotations. Compared with the roughly 600-donor mean, donors in an Asian-associated ancestry cluster had fewer N-insertions in productive TCRs, according to a later genetic analysis. In vitro tests confirmed that a few of the cytomegalovirus-associated TCR beta chains recognize cytomegalovirus antigens. The only immune exposure information available for the cohort was CMV serostatus. A later genetic analysis associated a missense DCLRE1C variant with V-gene and J-gene trimming of TCR beta chains, and an independent cohort replicated the association. The authors suggested that the approach could potentially be generalized to other disease states and immunological phenotypes. In a later analysis, HLA-associated TCR beta chains were found to be more clonally expanded and to have lower generation probabilities than equally common non-associated chains. Correlated functional status among segregating V segments might reflect linkage disequilibrium, but an unknown experimental factor could not be ruled out. Seventeen rarely observed V segments, including chromosome 9 orphons, were excluded from the earlier analysis of approximately 500 of the donors because counts were too low. A cluster of highly shared sequence variants was judged likely to represent a technical artifact of the sequencing pipeline. Cytomegalovirus status was reported to be diagnosed by the classifier with high specificity and sensitivity in both the original and validation cohorts. Some IMGT-functional V segments, including TRBV6-2 and TRBV6-3, could not be told apart with the 87-base-pair reads, so those segments were excluded. The study gave a list of about 170 TCR beta chains associated with cytomegalovirus. Because HLA typing was unavailable for some donors at each locus, only the typed subset was used in association tests. Sequencing depth was assumed to be roughly uniform across donors in the presence/absence analyses, though that assumption may not hold. This cohort had only TCR beta chains sequenced, and the lack of alpha or paired-chain data limited which features could be detected.

The cohort comprised more than 550 healthy bone marrow donors. Cohort members were all nominally healthy when sampled, although unrecorded immune exposures were likely present. The donor was CMV seropositive and was included in the group of 289 seropositive cohort members. Each donor provided a peripheral blood sample, and peripheral blood mononuclear cells were used for TCR beta sequencing. Genomic DNA extraction from the blood cell samples was performed with the Qiagen DNeasy Blood Extraction Kit. A distance of 19 bases separates the germline ends of V and J, which lose 6 bases and 6 bases respectively. Taken from the germline V gene, the CDR1 and CDR2 loops are SGHRS and YFSETQ. The CDR3 runs 14 residues from the cysteine to the phenylalanine. Only the CDR3 portion is preserved as DNA: 42 bases, with reading frame beginning at the first base. Library method: the immunoSEQ multiplex PCR assay. A mixture of 60 forward primers for TCR Vbeta segments and 13 reverse primers for TCR Jbeta segments was used in the multiplex PCR. A multiplex PCR assay on genomic DNA amplified the CDR3 region of rearranged TCR beta genes. The Illumina HiSeq System was used to sequence the amplified TCR beta libraries as 87-base-pair reads. The original methods were these. Across the roughly 700 repertoires, a later analysis counted roughly 77 million unique TCR beta chains, 9.5 million to 13 million of which were shared by at least two donors. A nearest-neighbor algorithm error-corrected the raw reads and collapsed the reads into unique sequences, merging closely related sequences to remove PCR and sequencing errors. To assign V, D and J gene segments, CDR3 sequences were aligned to IMGT reference sequences. For a sequence to be retained, at least a six-nucleotide match to both a V gene segment and a J gene segment was required. Rearrangements were called productive when the CDR3 lacked stop codons and stayed in frame with V and J; all others were non-productive. CDR3 was defined according to IMGT convention as the region running from the second conserved V-encoded cysteine to the conserved J-encoded phenylalanine. In an earlier analysis of just under 600 of the donors, sequences lacking an unambiguous match to a single V gene segment were excluded. In an earlier analysis of approximately 550 of the donors, V segments were called functional above 56.7% productive rearrangements and were called segregating when the between-donor standard deviation exceeded 5%. A statistical classification framework was developed to diagnose cytomegalovirus status using the catalog of TCR beta chain sequences. V and J gene assignment, in a later analysis, came from comparing TCR nucleotide sequences with IMGT/GENE-DB human TR gene sequences. In a later analysis, CDR3 sequences and most-parsimonious VDJ recombination scenarios were assigned using the TCRdist pipeline. In a later analysis, each TCR beta chain was defined by its CDR3 amino acid sequence together with its V-gene family, and reads without a unique V-gene family were excluded. A later analysis removed over 500 highly shared, low-generation-probability nucleotide sequences to deal with suspected cross-contamination and a sequencing artifact. A later analysis calculated a clonal expansion index for each public chain from normalized within-repertoire ranks of inferred template counts. In a later analysis, generation probabilities were computed using a VDJ recombination model fitted to out-of-frame rearrangements, and the results were checked against IGoR. Hypergeometric tests were used in a later analysis to score TCR-TCR, TCR-HLA and TCR-CMV co-occurrence, with a repertoire-size bias correction applied to the TCR pairs. In a later analysis, false discovery rates were estimated by permuting HLA or CMV assignments 20 times. In a later analysis, co-occurring TCRs were grouped with DBSCAN, and TCRdist sequence similarity was added when clustering was performed within HLA-allele-positive subsets. Repertoires with fewer than 30,000 or more than 120,000 public chains, plus five repertoires with anomalous nucleotide sharing, were excluded from co-occurrence clustering. Drawn from immuneACCESS, this table holds only the in-frame rearrangements with V and J called that TCRdb kept. Clones are partly lost; checked studies trace under half to an unresolved V gene and leave the rest unexplained. D and trimming were read from the DNA, whereas the V and J calls and clone size are those reported in that table. This sample gives 33,000 or so clones in total; about 72% of them show up just once. The ten most abundant clones make up 8% to 9% of the sample.

The receptor was isolated from a woman aged 25-40 years in good health and CMV-seropositive. The chain links TRBV5-1 with TRBJ2-7, and the D gene may be TRBD1, 6 bases matching. The specimen sequenced was PBMCs. CDR3 reads: CASTSGTPMLEQYF. The nucleotide sequence is given as TGCGCCAGCACTTCCGGGACACCAATGCTCGAGCAGTACTTC.